These 6 T cell receptor beta chains originate from one sample sequenced in a study of cytomegalovirus exposure and HLA in healthy donors. Amplification used 60 Vbeta primers and 13 Jbeta primers. Produced via immunoSEQ multiplex PCR; TCRdb's table is partial and in-frame only. The sample gives about 130,000 clones, about 79% of which show up once; almost 3% is in the top ten. Specimen: PBMCs. The receptors derive from a woman between 18 and 30 years old in good health and CMV-seropositive.

V is TRBV30 and J is TRBJ1-1; no firm D call. V lost 0 bases and J 5 bases, leaving 10 bases between the germline ends. CDR3 length: 13 residues. Germline V gene data show CDR1 as GTSNPN and CDR2 as SVGIG (reference sequence). The CDR3 bases are TGTGCCTGGAGTGTGCAGGTCGCGACTGAAGCTTTCTTT. Residues: CAWSVQVATEAFF.

The chain is built from TRBV6-4 and TRBJ2-1, with a possible D match to TRBD2 (6 bases). Trimming removed 3 bases from V and 5 bases from J, with 11 bases in between. This CDR3 comprises 14 residues. The germline V gene encodes CDR1 MRHNA and CDR2 SNTAGT. CDR3 loop: CASSERGENNEQFF. CDR3 bases: TGTGCCAGCAGTGAGCGGGGTGAGAACAATGAGCAGTTCTTC.

This clone was observed once. CDR3 nucleotides: TGTGCCAGCAGCCACTCTGGGGCCAACGTCCTGACTTTC. Its translation is CASSHSGANVLTF. The V call is TRBV5-4, the J call TRBJ2-6; D call uncertain. Germline V gene sequence: CDR1 SGHNT, CDR2 YYREEE (reference sequence). This CDR3 has 13 amino acids. With 4 bases removed from V and 0 bases from J, the gap between germline ends came to 2 bases.

This clone was counted once. This sequence joins TRBV6-1 and TRBJ2-3, with D possibly being TRBD1 (6 bases). Germline V lookup: CDR1 MNHNS, CDR2 SASEGT. The CDR3 has 14 residues. Trimming took off 7 bases at V and 4 bases at J, with 15 bases between the two ends. The CDR3 is CASKGHPLADTQYF. The CDR3 bases are TGTGCCAGCAAGGGACATCCGCTCGCAGATACGCAGTATTTT.

In DNA form, the CDR3 reads TGTGCCAGCAGCTCCTATGTAGCGGGGGGCAATGAGCAGTTCTTC. Its translation is CASSSYVAGGNEQFF. The J gene is TRBJ2-1, the V gene TRBV7-9, with 10 bases that match TRBD2. The CDR3 extends over 15 amino acids. The ends lost 4 bases at V and 6 bases at J; junction bases unmatched: 6. The germline V gene encodes CDR1 SEHNR and CDR2 FQNEAQ (reference sequence). Looking up the rest from reference TRBV7-9 and TRBJ2-1 gives the full variable domain: DTGVSQNPRHKITKRGQNVTFRCDPISEHNRLYWYRQTLGQGPEFLTYFQNEAQLEKSRLLSDRFSAERPKGSFSTLEIQRTEQGDSAMYLCASSSYVAGGNEQFFGPGTRLTVL.

About this clone itself: At the DNA level, this CDR3 is encoded by other sequences in the same sample as well. V is TRBV6-1 and J is TRBJ1-2; 8 bases fit TRBD1. The CDR3 length is 14 residues. J was trimmed by 6 bases and V by 4 bases; bases with no gene match: 7. CDR1 MNHNS and CDR2 SASEGT come from the germline V gene. CDR3 DNA: TGTGCCAGCAGTGGAGTTCAGGGGGCAGATGGCTACACCTTC. Translated: CASSGVQGADGYTF.